This T cell receptor (beta chain) was captured by sequencing in a study of CD8 T cells in Susac syndrome. About this clonotype: Its antigen is as yet unknown.

Sequencing targeted TCR beta in T cells from blood (CD8+ and CD4+). The CDR3 contains 15 residues. Germline V gene data show CDR1 as LNHDA and CDR2 as SQIVND (reference sequence). Trimming stripped 5 bases from V and 4 bases from J, with 15 bases between. cDNA came from about 0.46 to 1 ug RNA primed by random hexamers. The CDR3 of TCR beta was amplified by immunoSEQ multiplex PCR across 54 Vbeta and 13 Jbeta. TCRdb re-analysed the immunoSEQ multiplex PCR reads in MiXCR, keeping a single row per CDR3 protein. Counted here are around 69,000 distinct CDR3 sequences, 96% occurring once; the ten biggest clones make up approximately 0.11%. Study-wide results and limits: TCR sequencing and HLA analysis covered a relatively small number of individuals.

This chain links TRBV19 with TRBJ2-1; D ambiguous. The sample consisted of CD4+ T cells from PBMCs. The clonotype comes from a human donor with multiple sclerosis. CDR3 sequence (DNA): TGTGCCAGTAGTCCTCACAAGGCTCGATACAATGAGCAGTTCTTC. This encodes CASSPHKARYNEQFF.